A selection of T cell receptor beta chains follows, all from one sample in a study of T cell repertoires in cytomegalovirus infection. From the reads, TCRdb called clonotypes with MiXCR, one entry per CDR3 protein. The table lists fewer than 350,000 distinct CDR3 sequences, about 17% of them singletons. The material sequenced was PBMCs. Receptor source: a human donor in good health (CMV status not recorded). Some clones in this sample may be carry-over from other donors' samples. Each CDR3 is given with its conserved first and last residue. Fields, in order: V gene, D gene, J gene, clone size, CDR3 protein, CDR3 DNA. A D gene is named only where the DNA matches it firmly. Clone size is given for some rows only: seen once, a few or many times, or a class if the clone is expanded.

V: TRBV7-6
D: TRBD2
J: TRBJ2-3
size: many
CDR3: CASSGPGLAADTQYF
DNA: TGTGCCAGCAGCGGGCCGGGACTAGCGGCGGATACGCAGTATTTT

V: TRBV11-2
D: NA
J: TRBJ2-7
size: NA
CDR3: CACSPAGTGYYEQYF
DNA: TGTGCCTGCAGCCCGGCGGGTACCGGATACTACGAGCAGTACTTC

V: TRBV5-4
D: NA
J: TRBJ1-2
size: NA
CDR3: CASSPIANYGYTF
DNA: TGTGCCAGCAGTCCGATCGCTAACTATGGCTACACCTTC

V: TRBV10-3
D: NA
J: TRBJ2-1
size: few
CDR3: CATVSDPNNEQFF
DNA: TGTGCCACCGTCTCGGACCCGAACAATGAGCAGTTCTTC

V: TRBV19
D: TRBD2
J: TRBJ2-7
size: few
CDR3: CASSMSSGDSYEQYF
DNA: TGTGCCAGTAGTATGTCTAGCGGGGACTCCTACGAGCAGTACTTC

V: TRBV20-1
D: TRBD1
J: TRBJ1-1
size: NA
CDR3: CSAAGGGTGGASRPEAFF
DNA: TGCAGTGCAGCAGGGGGGGGGACAGGCGGGGCATCGAGGCCTGAAGCTTTCTTT

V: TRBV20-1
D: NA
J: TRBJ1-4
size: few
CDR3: CSATFNRGIGEKLFF
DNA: TGCAGTGCTACTTTTAACCGGGGCATCGGTGAAAAACTGTTTTTT

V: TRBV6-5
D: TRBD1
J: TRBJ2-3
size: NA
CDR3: CASSYPGQGTDTQYF
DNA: TGTGCCAGCAGTTACCCGGGACAGGGTACAGATACGCAGTATTTT

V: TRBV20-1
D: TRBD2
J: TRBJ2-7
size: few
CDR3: CSATSAGTSGGSYEQYF
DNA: TGCAGTGCTACTTCTGCCGGGACTAGCGGGGGCTCCTACGAGCAGTACTTC

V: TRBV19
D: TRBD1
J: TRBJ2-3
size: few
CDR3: CASSTLTGYGDTQYF
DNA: TGTGCCAGTAGTACCCTGACAGGGTATGGGGATACGCAGTATTTT

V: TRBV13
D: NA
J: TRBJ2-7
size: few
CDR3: CASSLGQGPDLYEQYF
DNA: TGTGCCAGCAGCTTAGGCCAAGGTCCAGACCTTTACGAGCAGTACTTC

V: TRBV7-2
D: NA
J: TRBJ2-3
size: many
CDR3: CASSSGASDTQYF
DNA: TGTGCCAGCAGCTCGGGAGCATCGGATACGCAGTATTTT

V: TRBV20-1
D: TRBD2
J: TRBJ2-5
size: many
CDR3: CSARGEAGGTQETQYF
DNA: TGCAGTGCTAGAGGGGAAGCGGGGGGAACACAAGAGACCCAGTACTTC

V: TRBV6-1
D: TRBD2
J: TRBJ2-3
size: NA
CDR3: CATGEGFPDTQYF
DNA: TGTGCCACCGGGGAGGGGTTCCCAGATACGCAGTATTTT

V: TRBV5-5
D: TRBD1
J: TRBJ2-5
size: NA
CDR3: CASSSAGQGETQYF
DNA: TGTGCCAGCAGCTCCGCGGGACAGGGAGAGACCCAGTACTTC

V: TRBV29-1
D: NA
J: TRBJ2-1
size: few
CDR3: CSVDTRYSSYNEQFF
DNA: TGCAGCGTTGATACCAGGTACAGCTCCTACAATGAGCAGTTCTTC

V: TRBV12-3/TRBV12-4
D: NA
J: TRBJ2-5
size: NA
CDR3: CASSLDWETQYF
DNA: TGTGCCAGCAGTTTAGATTGGGAGACCCAGTACTTC

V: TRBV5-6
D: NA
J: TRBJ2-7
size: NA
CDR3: CASSLVGNEQYF
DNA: TGTGCCAGCAGCTTGGTTGGGAACGAGCAGTACTTC

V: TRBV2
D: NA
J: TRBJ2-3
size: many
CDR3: CASRFSVRSSTDTQYF
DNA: TGTGCCAGCAGATTCTCGGTTAGATCTAGCACAGATACGCAGTATTTT

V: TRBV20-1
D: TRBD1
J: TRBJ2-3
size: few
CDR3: CSAPRGTGASGTQYF
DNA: TGCAGTGCCCCACGTGGGACAGGGGCATCCGGTACGCAGTATTTT

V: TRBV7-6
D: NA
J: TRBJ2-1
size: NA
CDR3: CASSFFFRNNEQFF
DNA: TGTGCCAGCAGCTTTTTCTTTCGTAACAATGAGCAGTTCTTC

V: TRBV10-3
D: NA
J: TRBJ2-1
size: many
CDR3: CAISGTVEGSSYNEQFF
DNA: TGTGCCATCAGTGGCACGGTCGAGGGGAGCTCCTACAATGAGCAGTTCTTC

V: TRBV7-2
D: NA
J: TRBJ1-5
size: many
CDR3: CASSLVGQGTHQPQHF
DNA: TGTGCCAGCAGCTTAGTAGGGCAGGGGACACATCAGCCCCAGCATTTT

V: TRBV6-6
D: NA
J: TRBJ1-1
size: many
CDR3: CASSLRQGSTEAFF
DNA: TGTGCCAGCAGTCTCCGGCAGGGGAGCACTGAAGCTTTCTTT

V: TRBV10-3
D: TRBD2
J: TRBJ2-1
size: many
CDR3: CAIRGPTSGGASRNEQFF
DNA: TGTGCCATCAGGGGCCCGACTAGCGGGGGGGCCTCAAGGAATGAGCAGTTCTTC

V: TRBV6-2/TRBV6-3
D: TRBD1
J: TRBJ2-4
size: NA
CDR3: CASSLGTAVDIQYF
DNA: TGTGCCAGCAGTTTGGGGACAGCTGTGGACATTCAGTACTTC

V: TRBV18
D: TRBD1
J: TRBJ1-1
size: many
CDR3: CASSPGTDTEAFF
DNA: TGTGCCAGCTCACCCGGGACAGACACTGAAGCTTTCTTT

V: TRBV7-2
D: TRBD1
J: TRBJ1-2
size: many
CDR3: CASSTDRAYGYTF
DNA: TGTGCCAGCAGCACCGACAGGGCCTATGGCTACACCTTC

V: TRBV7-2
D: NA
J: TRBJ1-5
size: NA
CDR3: CASSRRAGDSNQPQHF
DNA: TGTGCCAGCAGCAGGAGGGCAGGTGATAGCAATCAGCCCCAGCATTTT

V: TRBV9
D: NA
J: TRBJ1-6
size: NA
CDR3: CASSVGRLRANSPLHF
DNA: TGTGCCAGCAGCGTAGGAAGGCTCAGGGCTAATTCACCCCTCCACTTT

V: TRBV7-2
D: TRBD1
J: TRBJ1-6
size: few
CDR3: CASSQGQGSSYNSPLHF
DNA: TGTGCCAGCAGTCAGGGACAGGGAAGCTCCTATAATTCACCCCTCCACTTT

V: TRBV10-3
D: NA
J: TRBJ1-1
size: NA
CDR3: CAISESTPPRAGSEAFF
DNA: TGTGCCATCAGTGAGTCGACTCCACCTAGGGCCGGATCTGAAGCTTTCTTT

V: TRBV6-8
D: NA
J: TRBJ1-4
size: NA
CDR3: CASSYSGGSSNEKLFF
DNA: TGTGCCAGCAGTTACTCGGGAGGGTCGAGTAATGAAAAACTGTTTTTT

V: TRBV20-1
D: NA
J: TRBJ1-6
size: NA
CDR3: CSAGIAGKKNSPLHF
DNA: TGCAGTGCTGGGATCGCAGGGAAAAAAAATTCACCCCTCCACTTT

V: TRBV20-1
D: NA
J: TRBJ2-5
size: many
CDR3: CSARDFIGTLQETQYF
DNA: TGCAGTGCTAGAGATTTCATTGGCACCCTTCAAGAGACCCAGTACTTC

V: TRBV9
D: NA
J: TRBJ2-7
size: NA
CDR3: CASSVSVFGVDEQYF
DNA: TGTGCCAGCAGCGTCTCGGTGTTTGGCGTCGACGAGCAGTACTTC

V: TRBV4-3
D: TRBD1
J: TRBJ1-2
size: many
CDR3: CASSHGQGDYGYTF
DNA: TGCGCCAGCAGCCACGGACAGGGCGACTATGGCTACACCTTC

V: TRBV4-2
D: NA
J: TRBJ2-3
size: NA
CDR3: CASSQESTGQSTDTQYF
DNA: TGTGCCAGCAGCCAAGAGTCTACCGGACAAAGCACAGATACGCAGTATTTT

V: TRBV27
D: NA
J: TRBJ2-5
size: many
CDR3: CASSLFSASQETQYF
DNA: TGTGCCAGCAGTTTATTCAGCGCCAGCCAAGAGACCCAGTACTTC

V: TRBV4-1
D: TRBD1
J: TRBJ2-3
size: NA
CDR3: CASSQRQGMAADTQYF
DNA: TGCGCCAGCAGCCAGAGACAGGGTATGGCTGCAGATACGCAGTATTTT

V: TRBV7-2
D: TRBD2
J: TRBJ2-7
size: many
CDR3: CASSATSGDFYEQYF
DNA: TGTGCCAGCAGCGCGACTAGCGGGGACTTCTACGAGCAGTACTTC

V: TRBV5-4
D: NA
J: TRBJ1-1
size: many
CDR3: CASSLQGETEAFF
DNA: TGTGCCAGCAGCCTTCAAGGAGAGACTGAAGCTTTCTTT